This entry concerns a single TCR beta chain. Its antigen specificity is not known. Per-nucleotide qualities are absent, and no much larger clonotype sits a single base away. This entry belongs to a study of post-analysis software for immune sequencing data (dated by TCRdb to between 2015 and 2016). In terms of the full investigation: Recorded disease courses included relapsing-remitting, secondary progressive and progressive-relapsing multiple sclerosis, with some patients lacking subtype annotation. The patient repertoires were compared against approximately twelve previously published healthy control repertoires obtained from donors aged roughly 6 to 28 years. A subset of samples was prepared in parallel using single-end sample barcoding, then pooled and co-amplified after Illumina adapter ligation.

Trimming at the junction amounts to 4 bases on V and 2 bases on J, and the germline ends lie 14 bases apart. Including the terminal cysteine and phenylalanine, the CDR3 comprises 14 residues. Only the CDR3 DNA stays, 42 bases, in frame from base 1. According to the germline V gene (reference sequence), CDR1 reads DFQATT and CDR2 reads SNEGSKA. The protocol used for the library was PCR. TCRdb records Illumina HiSeq 2500 as the sequencer. To reduce PCR and sequencing biases, unique molecular identifiers were incorporated into the TCR beta cDNA libraries. Roughly 0.5 million cDNA molecules were obtained per 1 to 10 million input T cells, so each molecule approximated one T cell. The patient libraries were prepared and sequenced with the same protocol used for the earlier healthy control dataset. Within a given batch, samples were prepared together, multiplexed and sequenced on the same HiSeq lane. Per the original workflow: Raw barcoded reads were processed with MIGEC, discarding single-read molecular identifier groups before consensus assembly and CDR3 extraction. VDJtools was used for post-analysis of the clonotype tables, with diversity normalized by down-sampling every dataset to the smallest sample size. Repertoire overlap clustering matched CDR3 amino acid but not nucleotide sequences to correct batch-related cross-sample contamination. Through fastp at Q25 and MiXCR, TCRdb rebuilt clones from the public reads, retaining in-frame beta chains. Every CDR3 protein is listed once, alongside the most common genes and DNA of its rows. The V and J calls follow TCRdb's processing rather than the paper's. This sample comprises under 650,000 distinct CDR3 sequences, roughly 46% of them detected only once. The ten biggest clones cover more than 1.5% of the sample.

TCR beta repertoires were profiled from peripheral blood of roughly 13 young patients with multiple sclerosis to demonstrate the VDJtools post-analysis software. The multiple sclerosis patients were children and adolescents ranging in age from roughly 6 to 15 years. General study outcomes and caveats: The multiple sclerosis patient group was slightly younger than the control group. Significantly lower normalized Chao1 diversity was found in multiple sclerosis patients than in controls, suggesting substantial peripheral T-cell clonal expansion. Four or five TRBV segments, including TRBV5-6, TRBV5-1 and TRBV20-1, were significantly more frequent in patients than controls. Strong co-clustering of samples prepared in the same batch was shown by direct clustering with F measure, prompting a batch-effect correction.

Sequencing input: blood. The source is a girl aged 10 to 17 with multiple sclerosis. The chain was built from TRBV20-1 and TRBJ1-1; TRBD1 is a weak D gene call, 5 bases matching. The nucleotide sequence reads TGCAGTGCTAACCTGGGGCGCGTTAACACTGAAGCTTTCTTT. Protein translation: CSANLGRVNTEAFF.